This T cell receptor (beta chain) emerged from a study of cytomegalovirus exposure and HLA in healthy donors. Study background: The 90 to 150 validation repertoires matched the roughly 650 first-cohort repertoires in platform, a later analysis reported.

This table comes from immunoSEQ multiplex PCR, and its TCRdb copy is limited to in-frame clones, with some not included. The sample comprises around 93,000 clones, roughly 85% of which are singletons, and roughly 20% rests with the top ten. Points on this clone: Distinct nucleotide sequences in the sample also encode this CDR3.

The donors were part of the validation cohort, which consisted of more than 90 subjects and was separate from the first cohort of 666 subjects. The V end lost 0 bases, the J end lost 1 base, and 12 bases lay between the germline ends. Germline CDR1 reads SGHRS; CDR2 reads YFSETQ. The CDR3 contains 16 residues. Source material: PBMCs. The chain combines TRBV5-1 with TRBJ2-3, with D maybe TRBD2 (5 bases). The clonotype originates from a man between 18 and 35 years old in good health and CMV-seropositive. CDR3 nucleotide sequence: TGCGCCAGCAGCTTGGTGGGCGGGTCAGGCACAGATACGCAGTATTTT. This sequence encodes CASSLVGGSGTDTQYF.